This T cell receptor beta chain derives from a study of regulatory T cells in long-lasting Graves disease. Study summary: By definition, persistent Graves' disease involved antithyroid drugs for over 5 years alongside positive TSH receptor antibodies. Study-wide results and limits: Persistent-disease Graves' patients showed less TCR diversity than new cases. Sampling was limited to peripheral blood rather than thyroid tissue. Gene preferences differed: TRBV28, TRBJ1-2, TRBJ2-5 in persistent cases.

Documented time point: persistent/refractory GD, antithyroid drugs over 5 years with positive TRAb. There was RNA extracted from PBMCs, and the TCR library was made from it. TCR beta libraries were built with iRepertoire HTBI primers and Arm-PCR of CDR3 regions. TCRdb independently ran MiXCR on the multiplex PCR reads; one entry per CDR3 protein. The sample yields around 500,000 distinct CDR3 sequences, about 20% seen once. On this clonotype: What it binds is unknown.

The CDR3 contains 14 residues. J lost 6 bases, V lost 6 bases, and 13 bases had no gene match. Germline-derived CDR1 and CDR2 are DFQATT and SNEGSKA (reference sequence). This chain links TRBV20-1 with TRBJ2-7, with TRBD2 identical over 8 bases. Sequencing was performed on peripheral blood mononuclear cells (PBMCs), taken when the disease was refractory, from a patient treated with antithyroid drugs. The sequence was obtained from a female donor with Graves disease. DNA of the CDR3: TGCAGTGCCCAAGGAACCGGACTAGCCGGCGAGCAGTACTTC. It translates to CSAQGTGLAGEQYF.